The T cell receptor beta chain under discussion was sequenced for a study of vaccination effects on CD4 cells after COVID-19. V dropped 4 bases and J dropped 2 bases, with 14 bases sitting between them. Germline V gene data show CDR1 as LNHDA and CDR2 as SQIVND (reference sequence). The CDR3 totals 15 residues. Turning to this clone: As yet, its antigen is unknown.

Cultured cells yielded isolated CD4+ T cells after around 9 days. Vaccine administered to participants consisted of two doses of either BNT162b2 or mRNA-1273. The method was immunoSEQ multiplex PCR; TCRdb's version includes in-frame clones alone and lacks a portion of them. The sample lists tens of thousands of clones, around 80% occurring once. The sequence derives from a human donor who received a COVID-19 vaccine. This chain links TRBV19 with TRBJ1-1; D perhaps matches TRBD1 (5 bases). The input for sequencing was CD4+ T cells from PBMCs cultured without peptide, taken after COVID-19 vaccination. For the CDR3, the DNA is TGTGCCAGTAGTAGGCCGGACAACTTAAACACTGAAGCTTTCTTT. Translating it yields CASSRPDNLNTEAFF.